This TCR beta chain was recovered during a study of identical twins. Every one of the donors was a healthy Caucasian. This clonotype has a count of ten or more. The CDR3 totals 16 residues. The V gene lost 0 bases and the J gene lost 2 bases, with 11 bases spanning the gap. CDR1 LGHDT and CDR2 YNNKEL come from the germline V gene (reference sequence). TCRdb re-analysed the 5' RACE reads in MiXCR, keeping a single row per CDR3 protein. The sample lists 300,000 to 400,000 distinct CDR3 sequences; 12% were seen once. Separately, the same data were catalogued under a study of yellow fever vaccine responses in identical twins.

The source material was CD8+ T cells sorted from blood. The receptor was derived from a young woman in good health. The chain employs TRBV3-1 and TRBJ1-5; D call uncertain. The CDR3 protein is CASSQEPPAGNQPQHF. Here the CDR3 DNA reads TGTGCCAGCAGCCAAGAGCCCCCGGCCGGCAATCAGCCCCAGCATTTT.